The 2 T cell receptor beta chains below come from one sample, sequenced in a study of cytomegalovirus exposure and HLA in healthy donors. Sequencing used immunoSEQ multiplex PCR; TCRdb keeps in-frame clones, though not all of them. The sample records about 120,000 clones, more than 75% being singletons. Material for sequencing was PBMCs. The receptor source for this set is a woman aged 25 to 39 in good health and CMV-seropositive.

V and J are TRBV7-2 and TRBJ2-1; 8 nucleotides agree with TRBD2. CDR1 is SGHTA and CDR2 is FQGNSA in the germline V gene. V lost 2 bases, J lost 9 bases, and 9 bases stayed unmatched. CDR3 length equals 15 residues. CDR3 nucleotides: TGTGCCAGCAGCTTACGAATAGCGGGAAAGGGTGAGCAGTTCTTC. Translated, it gives CASSLRIAGKGEQFF.

V usage is TRBV7-2 and J usage is TRBJ1-6, with 7 bases matching TRBD1. Trimming cost V 4 bases and J 9 bases; bases outside gene matches: 9. Germline assignment: CDR1 SGHTA and CDR2 FQGNSA. The CDR3 extends over 15 amino acids. The CDR3 nucleotides are TGTGCCAGCAGCTCTACAGGGGCGGGAGGTTCACCCCTCCACTTT. Its protein is CASSSTGAGGSPLHF.